Given below is one TCR beta chain in context. Its antigen is unknown. This record belongs to a study of monozygotic twins with cystic fibrosis. Study findings and constraints: Monozygotic CF twin pairs shared significantly more nucleotide-identical clonotypes than unrelated CF individuals did.

TCRdb's copy holds only in-frame clones and misses some; the assay was immunoSEQ multiplex PCR. The sample has about 20,000 clones; about 90% are singletons. The CDR3 contains 14 residues. CDR1 is SGHNT, CDR2 YYREEE, per germline (reference sequence). V gave up 3 bases and J gave up 5 bases, with 15 bases separating them. This TCR came from a girl aged 2-10 years with cystic fibrosis. Sequenced sample: blood. V is TRBV5-4 and J is TRBJ2-7; possible D gene TRBD1, 6 bases. The CDR3 DNA follows: TGTGCCAGCAGCTCGATGACAGGTAATCACGAGCAGTACTTC. As protein: CASSSMTGNHEQYF.